This T cell receptor beta chain was retrieved from a study of cytomegalovirus exposure and HLA in healthy donors. General observations from the study: Owing to their indistinguishability, certain V segments, notably TRBV6-2 and TRBV6-3, were excluded. TCR beta sequences reportedly predicted the HLA-A and HLA-B alleles of most subjects accurately.

The CDR3 is made up of 13 amino acids. Germline lookup yields CDR1 SEHNR and CDR2 FQNEAQ (reference sequence). V lost 1 base, J lost 5 bases, and 8 bases lay in between. 60 Vbeta and 13 Jbeta primers were used in PCR. Sequencing used immunoSEQ multiplex PCR; TCRdb keeps in-frame clones, though not all of them. The sample records 150,000 or so clones, approximately 75% being singletons. On this clone itself: The antigen remains unidentified.

This chain links TRBV7-9 with TRBJ2-5; maybe TRBD2 (6 bases). The clonotype was recovered from a girl between 10 and 17 years old in good health and CMV-seronegative. The sequenced material came from PBMCs. This CDR3 is CASSLGLVETQYF. For the CDR3, the DNA is TGTGCCAGCAGCTTAGGACTAGTGGAGACCCAGTACTTC.